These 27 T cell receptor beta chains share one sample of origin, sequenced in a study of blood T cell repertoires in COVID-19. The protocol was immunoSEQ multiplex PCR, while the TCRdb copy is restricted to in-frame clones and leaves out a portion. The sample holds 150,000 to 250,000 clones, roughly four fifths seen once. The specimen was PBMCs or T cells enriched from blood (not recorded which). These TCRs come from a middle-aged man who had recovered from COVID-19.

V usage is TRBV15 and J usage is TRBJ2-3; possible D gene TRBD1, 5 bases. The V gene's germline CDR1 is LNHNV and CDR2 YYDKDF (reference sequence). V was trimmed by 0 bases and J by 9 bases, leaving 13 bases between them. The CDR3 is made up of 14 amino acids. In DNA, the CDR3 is TGTGCCACCAGCAGAGATCAAGGGGCAAGGACGCAGTATTTT. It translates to CATSRDQGARTQYF.

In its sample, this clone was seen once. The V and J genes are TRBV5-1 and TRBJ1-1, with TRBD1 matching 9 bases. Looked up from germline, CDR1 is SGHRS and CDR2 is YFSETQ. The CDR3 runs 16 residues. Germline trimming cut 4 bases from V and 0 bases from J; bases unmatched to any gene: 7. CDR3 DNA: TGCGCCAGCAGCCCGGGGACAGGGACCTTGAACACTGAAGCTTTCTTT. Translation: CASSPGTGTLNTEAFF.

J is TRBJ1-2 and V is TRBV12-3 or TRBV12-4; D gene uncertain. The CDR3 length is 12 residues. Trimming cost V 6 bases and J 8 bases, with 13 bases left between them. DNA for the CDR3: TGTGCCAGCAGCAACCTCCGGGGAGGCTACACCTTC. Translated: CASSNLRGGYTF.

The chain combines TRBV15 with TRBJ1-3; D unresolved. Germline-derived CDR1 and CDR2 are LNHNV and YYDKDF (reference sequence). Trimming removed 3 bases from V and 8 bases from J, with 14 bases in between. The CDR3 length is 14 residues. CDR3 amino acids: CATSSLKATDTIYF. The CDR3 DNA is TGTGCCACCAGCAGTCTAAAAGCTACCGACACCATATATTTT.

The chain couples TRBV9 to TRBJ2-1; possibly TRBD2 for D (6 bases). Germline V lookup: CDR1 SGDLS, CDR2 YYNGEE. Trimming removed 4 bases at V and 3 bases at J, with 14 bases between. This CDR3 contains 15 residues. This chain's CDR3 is CASSPSGDGYNEQFF. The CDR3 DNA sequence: TGTGCCAGCAGCCCCTCGGGGGATGGCTACAATGAGCAGTTCTTC.

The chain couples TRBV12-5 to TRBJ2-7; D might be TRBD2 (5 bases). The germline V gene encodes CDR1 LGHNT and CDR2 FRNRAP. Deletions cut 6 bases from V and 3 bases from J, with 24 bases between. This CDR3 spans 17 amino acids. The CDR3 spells CASGYTDGLRGFYEQYF. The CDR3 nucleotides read TGTGCTAGTGGCTACACCGACGGGCTACGGGGATTCTACGAGCAGTACTTC.

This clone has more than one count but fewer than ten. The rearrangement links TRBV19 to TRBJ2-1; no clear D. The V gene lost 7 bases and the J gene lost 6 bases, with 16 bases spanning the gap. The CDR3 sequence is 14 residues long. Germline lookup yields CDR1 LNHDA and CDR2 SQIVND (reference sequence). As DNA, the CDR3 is TGTGCCAGTAAGCCTCCACTCTCCACCAATGAGCAGTTCTTC. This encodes CASKPPLSTNEQFF.

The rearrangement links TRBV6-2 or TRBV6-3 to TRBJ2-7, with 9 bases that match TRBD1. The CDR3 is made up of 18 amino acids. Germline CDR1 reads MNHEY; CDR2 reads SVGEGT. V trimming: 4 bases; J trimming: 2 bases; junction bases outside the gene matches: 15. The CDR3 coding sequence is TGTGCCAGCAGTTTACGAGGACAGGGGCCACTCCCGCCCTACGAGCAGTACTTC. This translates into CASSLRGQGPLPPYEQYF.

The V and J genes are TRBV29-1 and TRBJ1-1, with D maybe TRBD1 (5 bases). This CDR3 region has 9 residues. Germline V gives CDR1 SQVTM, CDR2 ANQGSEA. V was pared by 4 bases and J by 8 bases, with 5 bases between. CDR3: CSVGTEAFF. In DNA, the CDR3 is TGCAGCGTTGGGACAGAAGCTTTCTTT.

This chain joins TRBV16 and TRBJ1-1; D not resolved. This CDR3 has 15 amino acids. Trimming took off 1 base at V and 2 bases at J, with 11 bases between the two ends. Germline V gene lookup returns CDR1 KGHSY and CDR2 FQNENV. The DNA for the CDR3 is TGTGCCAGCAGCCAATTTCCTACGGGAAACACTGAAGCTTTCTTT. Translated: CASSQFPTGNTEAFF. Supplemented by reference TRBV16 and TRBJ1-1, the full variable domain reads GEEVAQTPKHLVRGEGQKAKLYCAPIKGHSYVFWYQQVLKNEFKFLISFQNENVFDETGMPKERFSAKCLPNSPCSLEIQATKLEDSAVYFCASSQFPTGNTEAFFGQGTRLTVV.

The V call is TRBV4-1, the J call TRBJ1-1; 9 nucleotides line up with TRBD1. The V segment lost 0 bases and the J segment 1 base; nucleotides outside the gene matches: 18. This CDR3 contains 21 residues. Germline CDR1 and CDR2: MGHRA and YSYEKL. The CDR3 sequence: CASSQDAVGSIGTGWNTEAFF. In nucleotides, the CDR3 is TGCGCCAGCAGCCAAGATGCTGTCGGTTCCATTGGGACAGGGTGGAACACTGAAGCTTTCTTT.

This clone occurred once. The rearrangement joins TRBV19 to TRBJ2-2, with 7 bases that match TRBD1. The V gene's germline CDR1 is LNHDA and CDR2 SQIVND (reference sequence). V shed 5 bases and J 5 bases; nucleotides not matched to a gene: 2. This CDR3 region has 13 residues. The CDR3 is CASSPTGTGELFF. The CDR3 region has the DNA TGTGCCAGTAGTCCGACAGGGACCGGGGAGCTGTTTTTT.

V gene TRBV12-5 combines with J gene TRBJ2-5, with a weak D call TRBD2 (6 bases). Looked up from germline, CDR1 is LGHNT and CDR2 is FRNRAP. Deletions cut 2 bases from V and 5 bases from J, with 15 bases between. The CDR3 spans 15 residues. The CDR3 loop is CASGLSAGMVETQYF. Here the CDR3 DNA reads TGTGCTAGTGGTTTGTCCGCGGGAATGGTGGAGACCCAGTACTTC.

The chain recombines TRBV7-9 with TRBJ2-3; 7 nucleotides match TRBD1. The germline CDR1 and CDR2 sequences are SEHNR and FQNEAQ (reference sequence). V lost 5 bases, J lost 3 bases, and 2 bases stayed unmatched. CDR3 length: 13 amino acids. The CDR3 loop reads CASSQTGTDTQYF. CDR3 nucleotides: TGTGCCAGCAGCCAGACAGGGACAGATACGCAGTATTTT. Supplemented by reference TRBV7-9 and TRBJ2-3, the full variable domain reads DTGVSQNPRHKITKRGQNVTFRCDPISEHNRLYWYRQTLGQGPEFLTYFQNEAQLEKSRLLSDRFSAERPKGSFSTLEIQRTEQGDSAMYLCASSQTGTDTQYFGPGTRLTVL.

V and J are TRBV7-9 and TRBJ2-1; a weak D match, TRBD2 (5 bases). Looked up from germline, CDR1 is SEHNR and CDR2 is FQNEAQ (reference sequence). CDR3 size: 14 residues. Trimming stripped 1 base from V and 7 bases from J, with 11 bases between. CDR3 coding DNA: TGTGCCAGCAGCTTAGAGCTAGCTGGGAATGAGCAGTTCTTC. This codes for CASSLELAGNEQFF. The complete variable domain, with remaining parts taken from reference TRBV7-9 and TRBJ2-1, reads DTGVSQNPRHKITKRGQNVTFRCDPISEHNRLYWYRQTLGQGPEFLTYFQNEAQLEKSRLLSDRFSAERPKGSFSTLEIQRTEQGDSAMYLCASSLELAGNEQFFGPGTRLTVL.

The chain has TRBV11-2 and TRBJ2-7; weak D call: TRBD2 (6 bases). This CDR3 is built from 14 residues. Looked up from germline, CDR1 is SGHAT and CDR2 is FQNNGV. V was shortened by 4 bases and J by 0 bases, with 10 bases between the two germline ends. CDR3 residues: CASSSVGSSYEQYF. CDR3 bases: TGTGCCAGCAGCTCCGTCGGGAGCTCCTACGAGCAGTACTTC.

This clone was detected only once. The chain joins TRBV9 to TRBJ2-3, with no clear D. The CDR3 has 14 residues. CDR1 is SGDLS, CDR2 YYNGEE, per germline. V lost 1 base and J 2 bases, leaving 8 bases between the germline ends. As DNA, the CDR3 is TGTGCCAGCAGCGTATACGACAACACAGATACGCAGTATTTT. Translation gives CASSVYDNTDTQYF.

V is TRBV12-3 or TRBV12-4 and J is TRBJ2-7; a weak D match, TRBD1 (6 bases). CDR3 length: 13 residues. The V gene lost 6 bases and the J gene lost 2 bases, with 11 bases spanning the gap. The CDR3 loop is CASSRRTAYEQYF. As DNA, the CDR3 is TGTGCCAGCAGCCGCCGGACAGCCTACGAGCAGTACTTC.

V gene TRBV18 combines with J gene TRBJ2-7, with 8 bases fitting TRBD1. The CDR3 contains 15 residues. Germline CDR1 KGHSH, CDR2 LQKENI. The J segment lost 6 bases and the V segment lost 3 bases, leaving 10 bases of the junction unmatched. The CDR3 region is CASSPPGQVDLEQYF. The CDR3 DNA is TGTGCCAGCTCACCTCCGGGACAGGTAGACCTCGAGCAGTACTTC.

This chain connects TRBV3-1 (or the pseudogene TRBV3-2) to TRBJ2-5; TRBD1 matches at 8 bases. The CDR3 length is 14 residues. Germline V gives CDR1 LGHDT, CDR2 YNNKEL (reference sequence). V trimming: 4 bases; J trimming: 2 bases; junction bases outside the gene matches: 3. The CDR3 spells CASSPRTGQETQYF. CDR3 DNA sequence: TGTGCCAGCAGCCCACGGACAGGGCAAGAGACCCAGTACTTC.

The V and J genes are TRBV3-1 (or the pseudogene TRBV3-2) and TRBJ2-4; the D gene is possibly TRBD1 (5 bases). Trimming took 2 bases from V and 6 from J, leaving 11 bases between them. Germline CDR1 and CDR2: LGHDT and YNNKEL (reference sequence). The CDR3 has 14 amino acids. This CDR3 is CASSQPGSPNIQYF. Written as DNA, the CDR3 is TGTGCCAGCAGCCAACCAGGGTCGCCAAACATTCAGTACTTC.

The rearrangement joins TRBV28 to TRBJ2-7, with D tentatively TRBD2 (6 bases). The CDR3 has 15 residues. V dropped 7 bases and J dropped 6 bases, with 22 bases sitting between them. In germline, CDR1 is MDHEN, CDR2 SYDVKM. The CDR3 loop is CASTDGSSPVSEQYF. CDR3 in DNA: TGTGCCAGCACGGACGGGAGCTCGCCGGTGAGCGAGCAGTACTTC.

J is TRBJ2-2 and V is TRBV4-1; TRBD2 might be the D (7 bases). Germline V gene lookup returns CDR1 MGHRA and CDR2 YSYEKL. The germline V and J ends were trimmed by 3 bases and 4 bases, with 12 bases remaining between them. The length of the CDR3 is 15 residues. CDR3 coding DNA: TGCGCCAGCAGCCATCCGGGGGGCCCCACCGGGGAGCTGTTTTTT. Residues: CASSHPGGPTGELFF.

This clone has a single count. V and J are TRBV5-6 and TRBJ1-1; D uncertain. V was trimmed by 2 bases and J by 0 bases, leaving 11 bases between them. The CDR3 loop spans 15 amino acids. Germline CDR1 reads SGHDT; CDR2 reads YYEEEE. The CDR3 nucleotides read TGTGCCAGCAGCTTCCCCGAGTTTATGAACACTGAAGCTTTCTTT. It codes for CASSFPEFMNTEAFF.

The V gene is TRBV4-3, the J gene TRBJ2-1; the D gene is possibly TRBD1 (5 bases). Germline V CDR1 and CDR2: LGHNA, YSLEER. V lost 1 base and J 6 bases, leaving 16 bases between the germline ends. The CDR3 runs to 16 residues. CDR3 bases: TGCGCCAGCAGCCAAGGCTTACGGGTTGGGGCCAATGAGCAGTTCTTC. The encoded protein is CASSQGLRVGANEQFF.

The chain's CDR3 is CASSFVAGGLNEQFF. CDR3 in DNA: TGTGCCAGCAGCTTCGTAGCGGGAGGGTTGAATGAGCAGTTCTTC. This sequence joins TRBV7-3 and TRBJ2-1; the match to TRBD2 covers 11 bases. This CDR3 is 15 amino acids long. Germline V gene data show CDR1 as SGHTA and CDR2 as FQGTGA. Germline trimming cut 3 bases from V and 7 bases from J; bases unmatched to any gene: 5.

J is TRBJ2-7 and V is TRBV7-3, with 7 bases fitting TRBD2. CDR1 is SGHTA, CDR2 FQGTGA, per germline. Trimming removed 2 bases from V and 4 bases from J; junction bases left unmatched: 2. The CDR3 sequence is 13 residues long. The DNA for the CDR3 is TGTGCCAGCAGCTTAGAAGCGGGGTACGAGCAGTACGTC. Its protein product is CASSLEAGYEQYV.